This TCR beta chain is drawn from a study of T cell repertoires in cytomegalovirus infection (dated by TCRdb to between 2018 and 2021). Background for the entire study: Donor HLA type was relevant to the analysis, as public TCR beta signatures indicated carriage of CMV infection together with the matching HLA type.

The paper as a whole reports these results and caveats: In the ex vivo response, HLA-C-restricted CMV-specific TCR beta clonotypes were dominant, and in two of eight donors the single most frequent clonotype came from this HLA-C-restricted group. In both this cohort and an independent roughly 360-donor cohort, the cumulative frequency of public TCR beta family members distinguished carriers of CMV infection plus the relevant HLA type.

Sequencing relied on an Illumina HiSeq 1500. In-frame beta chains were kept once TCRdb had trimmed the public reads at Q25 with fastp and called clones with MiXCR. CDR3 protein sequences are deduplicated, and each keeps its most common genes and DNA. Present in this sample are approximately 250,000 distinct CDR3 sequences, 22% of which were seen just once. Clones ranked in the top ten supply 18% of the sample. CDR1 and CDR2 are read off the germline V gene as SGHTA and FQGNSA. The CDR3 covers 14 residues, taking in both the cysteine and the phenylalanine. Only the CDR3 region is kept as DNA, spanning 42 bases read in frame from base 1. V loses 5 bases of germline sequence and J loses 5 bases, and the interval between the two ends is 13 bases. This clonotype was counted at least ten times. The target of this receptor is not known. Nothing much larger sits one base from this clone, and base qualities are not available.

The sequenced material came from CD8+ T cells from PBMCs. The receptor was derived from a human donor in good health (CMV status not recorded). Some clones in this sample may be carry-over from other donors' samples. The rearrangement combines TRBV7-2 with TRBJ2-1, with no reliable assignment of the D segment. In nucleotide form, the sequence is TGTGCCAGCAGCCAGAGGATTTTTAACAATGAGCAGTTCTTC. Translated, it gives CASSQRIFNNEQFF.